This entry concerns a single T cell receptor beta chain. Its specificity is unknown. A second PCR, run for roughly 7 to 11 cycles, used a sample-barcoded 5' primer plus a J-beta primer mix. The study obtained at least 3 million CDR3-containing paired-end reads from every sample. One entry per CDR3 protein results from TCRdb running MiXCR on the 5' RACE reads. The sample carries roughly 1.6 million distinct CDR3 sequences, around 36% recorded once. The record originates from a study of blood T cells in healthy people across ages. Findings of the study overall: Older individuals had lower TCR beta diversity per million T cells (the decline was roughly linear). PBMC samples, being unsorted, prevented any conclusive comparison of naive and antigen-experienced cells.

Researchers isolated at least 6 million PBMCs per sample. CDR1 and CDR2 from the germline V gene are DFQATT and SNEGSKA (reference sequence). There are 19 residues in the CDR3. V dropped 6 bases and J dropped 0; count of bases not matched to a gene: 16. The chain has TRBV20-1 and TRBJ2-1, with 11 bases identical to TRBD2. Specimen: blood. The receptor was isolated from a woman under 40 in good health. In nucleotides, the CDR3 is TGCAGTGCCCTAGAGACGTTAGCGGGGGGGCCCTCCTCCTACAATGAGCAGTTCTTC. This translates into CSALETLAGGPSSYNEQFF.